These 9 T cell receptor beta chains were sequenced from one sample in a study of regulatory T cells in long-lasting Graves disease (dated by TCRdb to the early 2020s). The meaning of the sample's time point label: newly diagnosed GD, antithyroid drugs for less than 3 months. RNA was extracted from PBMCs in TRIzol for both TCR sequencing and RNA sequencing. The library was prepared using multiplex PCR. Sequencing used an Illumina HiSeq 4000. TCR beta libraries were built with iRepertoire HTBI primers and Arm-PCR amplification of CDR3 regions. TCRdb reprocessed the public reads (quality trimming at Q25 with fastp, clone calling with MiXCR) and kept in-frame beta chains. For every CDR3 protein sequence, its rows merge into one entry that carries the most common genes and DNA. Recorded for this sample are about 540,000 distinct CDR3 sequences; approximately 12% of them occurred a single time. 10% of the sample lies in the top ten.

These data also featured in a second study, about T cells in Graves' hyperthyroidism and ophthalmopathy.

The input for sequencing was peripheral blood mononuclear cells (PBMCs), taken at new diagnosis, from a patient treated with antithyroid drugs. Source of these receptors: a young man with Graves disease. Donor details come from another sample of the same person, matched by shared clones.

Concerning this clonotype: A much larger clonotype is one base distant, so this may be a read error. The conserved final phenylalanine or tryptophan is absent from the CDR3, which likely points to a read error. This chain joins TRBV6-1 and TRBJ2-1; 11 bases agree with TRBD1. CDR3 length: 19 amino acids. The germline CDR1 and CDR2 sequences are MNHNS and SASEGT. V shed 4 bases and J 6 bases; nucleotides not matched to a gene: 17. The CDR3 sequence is CASSARGTGGTVTSNEQFL. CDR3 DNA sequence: TGTGCCAGCAGTGCGCGGGGGACAGGGGGGACTGTAACCTCCAATGAGCAGTTCCTC.

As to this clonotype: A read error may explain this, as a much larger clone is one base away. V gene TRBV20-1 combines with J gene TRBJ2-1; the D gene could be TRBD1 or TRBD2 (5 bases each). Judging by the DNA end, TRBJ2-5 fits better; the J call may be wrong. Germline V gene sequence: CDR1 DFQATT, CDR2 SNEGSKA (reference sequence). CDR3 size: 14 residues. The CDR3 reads CSASPGASKETQYF. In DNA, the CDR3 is TGCAGTGCCTCCCCCGGGGCCTCTAAGGAGACCCAGTACTTC.

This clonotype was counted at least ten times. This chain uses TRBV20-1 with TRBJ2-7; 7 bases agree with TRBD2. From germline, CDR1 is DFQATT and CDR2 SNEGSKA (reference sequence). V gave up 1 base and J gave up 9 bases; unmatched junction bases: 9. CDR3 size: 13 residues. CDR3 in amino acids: CSARGLGGGRQYF. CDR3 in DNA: TGCAGTGCTAGAGGGTTGGGGGGAGGGAGGCAGTACTTC.

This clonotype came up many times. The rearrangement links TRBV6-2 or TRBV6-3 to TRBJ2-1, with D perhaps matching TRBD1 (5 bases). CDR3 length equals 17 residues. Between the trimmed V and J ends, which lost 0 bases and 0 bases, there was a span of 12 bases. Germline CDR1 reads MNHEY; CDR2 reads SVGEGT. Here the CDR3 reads CASSYSRQRFSYNEQFF. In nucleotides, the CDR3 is TGTGCCAGCAGTTACTCACGACAGAGGTTCTCCTACAATGAGCAGTTCTTC.

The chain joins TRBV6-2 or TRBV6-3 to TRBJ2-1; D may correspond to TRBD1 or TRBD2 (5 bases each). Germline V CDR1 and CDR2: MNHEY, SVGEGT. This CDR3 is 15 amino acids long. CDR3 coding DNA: TGTTCCACAAGACGAAGAGAGGGGATTTACAATGAGCAGTTCTTC. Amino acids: CSTRRREGIYNEQFF.

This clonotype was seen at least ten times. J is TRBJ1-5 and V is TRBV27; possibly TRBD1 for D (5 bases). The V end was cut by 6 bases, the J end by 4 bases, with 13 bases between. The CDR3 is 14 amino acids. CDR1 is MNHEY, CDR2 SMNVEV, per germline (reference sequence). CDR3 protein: CASSPRDGNQPQHF. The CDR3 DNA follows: TGTGCCAGCAGCCCCCGGGACGGTAATCAGCCCCAGCATTTT.

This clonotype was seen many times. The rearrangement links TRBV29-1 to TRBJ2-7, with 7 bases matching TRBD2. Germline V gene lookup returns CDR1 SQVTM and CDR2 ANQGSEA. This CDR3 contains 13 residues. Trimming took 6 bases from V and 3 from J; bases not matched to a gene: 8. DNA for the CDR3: TGCAGCGTGAGCCCGCTAGCGGACTACGAGCAGTACTTC. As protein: CSVSPLADYEQYF.

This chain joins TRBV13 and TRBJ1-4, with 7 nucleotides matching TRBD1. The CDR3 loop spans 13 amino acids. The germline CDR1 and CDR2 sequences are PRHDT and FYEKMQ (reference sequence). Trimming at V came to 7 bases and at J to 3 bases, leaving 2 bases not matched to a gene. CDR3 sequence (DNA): TGTGCCAGCACAGGGGGGTCTAATGAAAAACTGTTTTTT. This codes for CASTGGSNEKLFF.

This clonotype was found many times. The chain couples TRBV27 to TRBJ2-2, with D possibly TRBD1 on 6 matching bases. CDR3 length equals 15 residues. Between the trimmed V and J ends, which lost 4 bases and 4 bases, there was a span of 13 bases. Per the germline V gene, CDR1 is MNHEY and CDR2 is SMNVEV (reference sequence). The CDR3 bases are TGTGCCAGCAGTTATCAGCACAGGGCCACCGGGGAGCTGTTTTTT. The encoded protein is CASSYQHRATGELFF.